The present entry profiles one T cell receptor (beta chain) with its context. This record belongs to a study of blood T cell repertoires in COVID-19. On the study more broadly: Donors in the United States, Italy and Spain gave samples during acute or convalescent COVID-19.

Authors' analysis steps: The assay estimated nucleated cells by amplifying reference gene primers. Produced via immunoSEQ multiplex PCR; TCRdb's table is partial and in-frame only. That table gives V, J and clone size, and the DNA gave D and trimming. Of tens of thousands of clones in the sample, roughly 88% were seen once. Sequenced material: peripheral blood. The sequence was obtained from a man younger than 40 with acute or convalescent COVID-19.

The CDR3 loop is CAWSALLGAREKLFF. CDR3 coding DNA: TGTGCCTGGAGTGCACTGTTGGGGGCGCGAGAAAAACTGTTTTTT. The V gene is TRBV30, the J gene TRBJ1-4; TRBD1 is a possible D gene (6 bases). With 1 base removed from V and 8 bases from J, the gap between germline ends came to 17 bases. The CDR3 covers 15 residues. CDR1 is GTSNPN and CDR2 is SVGIG in the germline V gene (reference sequence).